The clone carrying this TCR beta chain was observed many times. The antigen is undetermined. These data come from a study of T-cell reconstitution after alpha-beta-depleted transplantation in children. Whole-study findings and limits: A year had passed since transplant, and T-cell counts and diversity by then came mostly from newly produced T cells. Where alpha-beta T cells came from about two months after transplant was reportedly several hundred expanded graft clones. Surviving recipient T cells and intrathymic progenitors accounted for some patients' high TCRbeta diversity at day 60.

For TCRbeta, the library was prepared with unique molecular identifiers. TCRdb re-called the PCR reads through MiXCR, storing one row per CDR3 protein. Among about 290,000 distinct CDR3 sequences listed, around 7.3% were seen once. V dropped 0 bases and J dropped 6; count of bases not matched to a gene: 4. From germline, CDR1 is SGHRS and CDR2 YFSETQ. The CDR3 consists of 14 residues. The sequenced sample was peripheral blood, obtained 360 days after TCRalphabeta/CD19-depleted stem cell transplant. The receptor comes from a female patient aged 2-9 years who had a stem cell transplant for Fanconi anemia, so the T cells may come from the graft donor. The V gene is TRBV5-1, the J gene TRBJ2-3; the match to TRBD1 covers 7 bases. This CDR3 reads CASSLETGADTQYF. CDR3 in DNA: TGCGCCAGCAGCTTGGAAACAGGGGCGGATACGCAGTATTTT.